The clone carrying this TCR beta chain was seen more than once but under ten times. Other nucleotide sequences from this sample produce the same CDR3. The data were taken from a study of shared clonotypes between healthy human individuals. Looked up from germline, CDR1 is MDHEN and CDR2 is SYDVKM. The CDR3 is 13 residues long. V gave up 3 bases and J gave up 5 bases, with 10 bases separating them. Generated by immunoSEQ multiplex PCR, the TCRdb table keeps only in-frame clones and is missing some. This sample yields about 1.1 million clones, of which approximately 75% are seen a single time; 0.85% to 1% belongs to the top ten.

The sequence was collected from a man aged 18-30 years in good health. Some clones in this sample may be carry-over from other donors' samples. Sequences were obtained from memory CD4+ T cells from PBMCs. Subset meaning: CD45RA-negative fraction. The genes are TRBV28 and TRBJ1-2, with unresolved D. The CDR3 region has the DNA TGTGCCAGCAGTTTGACCGGGGTTTATGGCTACACCTTC. This codes for CASSLTGVYGYTF.